This T cell receptor beta chain came from a study of T cell responses to AZD1222 COVID-19 vaccine. CDR1 and CDR2 (germline): SGHRS, YFSETQ. The CDR3 totals 19 residues. V trimming: 6 bases; J trimming: 0 bases; junction bases outside the gene matches: 16. TCRdb's copy holds only in-frame clones and misses some; the assay was immunoSEQ multiplex PCR. The table lists 100,000 or so clones, less than 90% of them singletons. This sequence originates from an adult in good health. The chain has TRBV5-1 and TRBJ2-1; 9 bases agree with TRBD2. The specimen was peripheral blood, collected on day 0 of AZD1222 vaccination. The CDR3 here is CASTLMGLAGSRSYNEQFF. The CDR3 DNA reads as TGCGCCAGCACCCTTATGGGGCTAGCGGGATCCCGCTCCTACAATGAGCAGTTCTTC. Together with reference TRBV5-1 and TRBJ2-1, the CDR3 gives the full variable domain: KAGVTQTPRYLIKTRGQQVTLSCSPISGHRSVSWYQQTPGQGLQFLFEYFSETQRNKGNFPGRFSGRQFSNSRSEMNVSTLELGDSALYLCASTLMGLAGSRSYNEQFFGPGTRLTVL.